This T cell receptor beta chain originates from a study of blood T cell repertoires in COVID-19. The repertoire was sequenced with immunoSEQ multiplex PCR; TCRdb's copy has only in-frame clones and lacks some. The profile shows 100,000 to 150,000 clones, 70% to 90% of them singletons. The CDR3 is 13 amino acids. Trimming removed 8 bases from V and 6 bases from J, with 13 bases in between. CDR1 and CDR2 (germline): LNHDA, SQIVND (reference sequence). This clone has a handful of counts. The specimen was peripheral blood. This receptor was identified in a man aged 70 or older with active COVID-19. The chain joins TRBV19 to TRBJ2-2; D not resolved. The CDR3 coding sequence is TGTGCCAGTGCCTCAACCCGGGCCGGGGAGCTGTTTTTT. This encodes CASASTRAGELFF.